A single sample is the source of the 31 T cell receptor beta chains below, sequenced in a study of T cell responses to AZD1222 COVID-19 vaccine. The data were produced by immunoSEQ multiplex PCR, yet TCRdb's version contains in-frame clones alone and is incomplete. The data contain about 47,000 clones, about 82% of them singletons. The sequencing used peripheral blood, collected 28 days after the second dose of the MenACWY control vaccine. The receptors here all came from an adult who received the MenACWY meningococcal vaccine as a control.

The chain couples TRBV11-2 to TRBJ2-1; weak D call: TRBD2 (5 bases). Trimming cost V 5 bases and J 7 bases, with 9 bases left between them. The CDR3 covers 12 residues. Germline V CDR1 and CDR2: SGHAT, FQNNGV. The CDR3 spells CASSPTRNEQFF. The CDR3 nucleotides read TGTGCCAGCAGCCCCACTAGAAATGAGCAGTTCTTC.

V is TRBV6-5 and J is TRBJ1-3; D gene ambiguous. The CDR3 covers 15 residues. Germline CDR1 and CDR2: MNHEY and SVGAGI. V was cut by 0 bases and J by 9 bases, with 15 bases left in between. In nucleotides, the CDR3 is TGTGCCAGCAGTTACTCGGAGGTAGCGCGGGCCACCATATATTTT. It is translated as CASSYSEVARATIYF.

The chain has TRBV5-1 and TRBJ1-1; D gene unclear. The V and J ends lost 0 bases and 0 bases respectively, with 9 bases between them. The CDR3 contains 15 residues. In germline, CDR1 is SGHRS, CDR2 YFSETQ. The CDR3 nucleotides read TGCGCCAGCAGCTTGGAGGCGGTACTGAACACTGAAGCTTTCTTT. Translating it yields CASSLEAVLNTEAFF.

The V call is TRBV15, the J call TRBJ2-2, with a weak D call TRBD2 (5 bases). V shed 1 base and J shed 8 bases, with 5 bases lying between them. The CDR3 runs to 12 residues. Per the germline V gene, CDR1 is LNHNV and CDR2 is YYDKDF (reference sequence). The CDR3 DNA sequence: TGTGCCACCAGCAGAGGGGAGGGGGAGCTGTTTTTT. Its translation is CATSRGEGELFF.

The CDR3 region is CASSPYTSGSDTQYF. CDR3 in DNA: TGCGCCAGCAGCCCATACACTAGCGGTTCAGATACGCAGTATTTT. The chain has TRBV5-1 and TRBJ2-3, with TRBD2 matching 8 bases. The CDR3 loop spans 15 amino acids. V lost 4 bases, J lost 4 bases, and 8 bases stayed unmatched. From germline, CDR1 is SGHRS and CDR2 YFSETQ.

The chain couples TRBV30 to TRBJ1-2, with 8 positions matching TRBD1. This CDR3 comprises 14 residues. Germline CDR1 is GTSNPN and CDR2 is SVGIG (reference sequence). The V and J ends lost 2 bases and 4 bases, in that order; junction bases with no gene match: 6. CDR3 DNA: TGTGCCTGGAGTAATCAGGGGGCGCGCTATGGCTACACCTTC. Amino acid sequence: CAWSNQGARYGYTF.

The chain joins TRBV12-3 or TRBV12-4 to TRBJ2-3, with D hard to call. The length of the CDR3 is 13 residues. Trimming took 2 bases from V and 5 from J, leaving 8 bases between them. The CDR3 sequence is CASSLHGRDTQYF. The CDR3 bases are TGTGCCAGCAGTTTACATGGGCGAGATACGCAGTATTTT.

CDR3 DNA: TGTGCCAGCAGCTTGAAGACAGGGGGTAAGAACCATGGCTACACCTTC. Amino acid sequence: CASSLKTGGKNHGYTF. The rearrangement joins TRBV11-2 to TRBJ1-2, with 9 nucleotides matching TRBD1. This CDR3 has 16 residues. Trimming cost V 3 bases and J 6 bases; bases outside gene matches: 11. Germline V CDR1 and CDR2: SGHAT, FQNNGV.

This clone was recorded once. This rearrangement joins TRBV4-1 to TRBJ1-4; 9 nucleotides agree with TRBD1. The CDR3 covers 17 residues. The J segment lost 5 bases and the V segment lost 2 bases, leaving 9 bases of the junction unmatched. Germline V gene sequence: CDR1 MGHRA, CDR2 YSYEKL. The CDR3 DNA sequence: TGCGCCAGCAGCCAAAGCACCTCCGGGACAGGGAATGAAAAACTGTTTTTT. Amino acid sequence: CASSQSTSGTGNEKLFF.

The chain employs TRBV7-8 and TRBJ2-5; the match to TRBD2 covers 9 bases. V lost 2 bases to trimming and J lost 6 bases; unmatched junction nucleotides: 10. This CDR3 comprises 16 residues. Germline lookup yields CDR1 SGHVS and CDR2 FQNEAQ. CDR3 DNA: TGTGCCAGCAGCTTACCCTCGCGGGGGGGCTTTCAGACCCAGTACTTC. Encoded protein: CASSLPSRGGFQTQYF.

This clone has a single count. V usage is TRBV19 and J usage is TRBJ2-2, with a possible D match to TRBD1 (5 bases). This CDR3 spans 13 amino acids. Between the trimmed V and J ends, which lost 8 bases and 5 bases, there was a span of 12 bases. The germline V gene has CDR1 LNHDA and CDR2 SQIVND (reference sequence). This CDR3 is CASRQGSTGELFF. The CDR3 DNA reads as TGTGCCAGTCGTCAGGGAAGTACCGGGGAGCTGTTTTTT.

The chain has TRBV5-1 and TRBJ2-3; D possibly corresponds to TRBD1 (5 bases). CDR1 is SGHRS, CDR2 YFSETQ, per germline. The CDR3 is made up of 15 amino acids. Trimming left V 0 bases short and J 1 base short, with 9 bases between. Here the CDR3 DNA reads TGCGCCAGCAGCTTGGGGTTAGGGGGCACAGATACGCAGTATTTT. As protein: CASSLGLGGTDTQYF. Drawing the rest from reference TRBV5-1 and TRBJ2-3, the complete variable domain is KAGVTQTPRYLIKTRGQQVTLSCSPISGHRSVSWYQQTPGQGLQFLFEYFSETQRNKGNFPGRFSGRQFSNSRSEMNVSTLELGDSALYLCASSLGLGGTDTQYFGPGTRLTVL.

The rearrangement uses TRBV18 and TRBJ2-1, with 9 positions matching TRBD2. The junction had 6 bases not matched to a gene; V was cut back by 2 bases and J by 7 bases. Germline CDR1 reads KGHSH; CDR2 reads LQKENI. The CDR3 has 15 residues. As DNA, the CDR3 is TGTGCCAGCTCACCAGGGTCTAGCGGGGATAATGAGCAGTTCTTC. The encoded protein is CASSPGSSGDNEQFF.

This sequence joins TRBV28 and TRBJ1-1; D remains unclear. Looked up from germline, CDR1 is MDHEN and CDR2 is SYDVKM. V dropped 2 bases and J dropped 11 bases, with 9 bases sitting between them. The CDR3 extends over 11 amino acids. This chain's CDR3 is CASSLQASAFF. CDR3 in DNA: TGTGCCAGCAGTTTACAAGCGAGCGCTTTCTTT.

The rearrangement uses TRBV30 and TRBJ1-3; D call uncertain. Germline V CDR1 and CDR2: GTSNPN, SVGIG (reference sequence). V lost 4 bases and J 10 bases, leaving 11 bases between the germline ends. The CDR3 covers 11 residues. CDR3 protein: CAWNLAGTIYF. The CDR3 DNA reads TGTGCCTGGAACCTGGCCGGGACCATATATTTT.

A note on this clone: A junction boundary mismatches the germline segment, possibly from a read error. The genes are TRBV2 and TRBJ2-1; TRBD2 matches at 8 bases. CDR3 length equals 18 residues. Germline CDR1 SNHLY, CDR2 FYNNEI. CDR3 region: CASREGASGLIFYNEQFF. The CDR3 bases are TGTGCCAGCAGAGAAGGTGCTAGCGGGCTTATATTCTACAATGAGCAGTTCTTC.

This clone showed up just once. The chain uses TRBV19 and TRBJ2-4; 9 bases are shared with TRBD2. Germline V gene sequence: CDR1 LNHDA, CDR2 SQIVND (reference sequence). The CDR3 totals 16 residues. The junction had 5 bases not matched to a gene; V was cut back by 3 bases and J by 2 bases. The CDR3 region is CASSMWREGTKNIQYF. CDR3 DNA sequence: TGTGCCAGTAGTATGTGGCGGGAGGGGACCAAAAACATTCAGTACTTC.

The chain uses TRBV4-1 and TRBJ1-5, with a possible D match to TRBD1 (5 bases). This CDR3 is 17 amino acids long. Germline loops: CDR1 MGHRA, CDR2 YSYEKL. The germline V and J ends were trimmed by 4 bases and 5 bases, with 21 bases remaining between them. CDR3 in DNA: TGCGCCAGCAGCCCCTCGAGGGGCCGCCGAGGGCATCAGCCCCAGCATTTT. Translation: CASSPSRGRRGHQPQHF.

This clone was counted once. V and J are TRBV18 and TRBJ2-1; TRBD2 matches 11 bases. This CDR3 region has 16 residues. Germline values: CDR1 KGHSH, CDR2 LQKENI. V lost 2 bases, J lost 7 bases, and 7 bases stayed unmatched. CDR3 DNA sequence: TGTGCCAGCTCACCAACCCTAGCGGGAGGTGATAATGAGCAGTTCTTC. This gives the protein CASSPTLAGGDNEQFF.

The chain employs TRBV2 and TRBJ1-4, with D perhaps TRBD1 (6 bases). The V gene lost 6 bases and the J gene lost 0 bases, with 11 bases spanning the gap. CDR1 is SNHLY and CDR2 is FYNNEI in the germline V gene. The CDR3 loop spans 15 amino acids. CDR3 bases: TGTGCCAGCAGGTACAGGGATGCAACTAATGAAAAACTGTTTTTT. Translating it yields CASRYRDATNEKLFF.

This clone was detected only a few times. The J gene is TRBJ1-2, the V gene TRBV5-5; the match to TRBD1 covers 7 bases. Germline CDR1 is SGHKS and CDR2 is YYEKEE (reference sequence). V lost 3 bases, J lost 4 bases, and 9 bases stayed unmatched. This CDR3 has 15 residues. The CDR3 reads CASSWDSRIGYGYTF. In DNA form, the CDR3 reads TGTGCCAGCAGCTGGGACAGTCGGATTGGCTATGGCTACACCTTC.

The rearrangement joins TRBV12-3 or TRBV12-4 to TRBJ1-5; D gene ambiguous. This CDR3 spans 13 amino acids. V was cut by 6 bases and J by 2 bases, with 8 bases left in between. CDR3 bases: TGTGCCAGCAGGGGAGGTGGCAATCAGCCCCAGCATTTT. Translation gives CASRGGGNQPQHF.

The CDR3 loop is CASSLRGNTGELFF. CDR3 sequence (DNA): TGTGCCAGCAGCTTAAGGGGTAACACCGGGGAGCTGTTTTTT. The chain couples TRBV11-3 to TRBJ2-2; possible D gene TRBD1, 5 bases. Germline loops: CDR1 SGHNT, CDR2 YENEEA. V lost 2 bases and J lost 2, with 6 bases in between. The CDR3 consists of 14 residues.

This clone has a single count. V and J are TRBV28 and TRBJ2-5, with D perhaps TRBD2 (6 bases). With 7 bases removed from V and 5 bases from J, the gap between germline ends came to 14 bases. The CDR3 is made up of 13 amino acids. From germline, CDR1 is MDHEN and CDR2 SYDVKM. CDR3 sequence: CASTTDRGETQYF. In DNA, the CDR3 is TGTGCCAGCACGACAGACCGGGGGGAGACCCAGTACTTC.

V is TRBV5-8 and J is TRBJ1-2; D remains unclear. Trimming removed 0 bases from V and 8 bases from J, with 14 bases in between. CDR3 length: 14 residues. Germline lookup yields CDR1 SGHTS and CDR2 YDEGEE. The CDR3 region has the DNA TGTGCCAGCAGCTTGGGCCGCCCGGATAAAGGCTACACCTTC. Translation: CASSLGRPDKGYTF.

The CDR3 DNA follows: TGCGCCAGCAGCCAGACCCGGACGGACGTGAACACTGAAGCTTTCTTT. This encodes CASSQTRTDVNTEAFF. The chain is built from TRBV4-1 and TRBJ1-1; D gene uncertain. Germline V gene data show CDR1 as MGHRA and CDR2 as YSYEKL. Trimming took off 3 bases at V and 0 bases at J, with 14 bases between the two ends. The length of the CDR3 is 16 residues.

In this sample, this clone turned up once. V and J are TRBV4-1 and TRBJ2-5, with D hard to call. CDR1 and CDR2 (germline): MGHRA, YSYEKL. Deletions cut 5 bases from V and 3 bases from J, with 10 bases between. The CDR3 covers 13 residues. CDR3 sequence (DNA): TGCGCCAGCAGCTGGCGTCGGGAAGAGACCCAGTACTTC. It yields the protein CASSWRREETQYF.

This chain joins TRBV27 and TRBJ1-2; unclear D gene. CDR1 is MNHEY, CDR2 SMNVEV, per germline (reference sequence). Trimming removed 3 bases from V and 6 bases from J, with 8 bases in between. The CDR3 consists of 12 residues. CDR3 residues: CASSFAGDGYTF. The CDR3, as DNA: TGTGCCAGCAGTTTTGCAGGAGATGGCTACACCTTC.

This clone has only a few counts. CDR3 nucleotide sequence: TGTGCCAGCAGCGCAAGACGGGCCCTCGGGGAGCTGTTTTTT. Its translation is CASSARRALGELFF. This chain connects TRBV7-2 to TRBJ2-2; no firm D call. From germline, CDR1 is SGHTA and CDR2 FQGNSA. The CDR3 has 14 residues. Trimming cost V 5 bases and J 7 bases, with 14 bases left between them. The complete variable domain, with remaining parts taken from reference TRBV7-2 and TRBJ2-2, reads GAGVSQSPSNKVTEKGKDVELRCDPISGHTALYWYRQSLGQGLEFLIYFQGNSAPDKSGLPSDRFSAERTGGSVSTLTIQRTQQEDSAVYLCASSARRALGELFFGEGSRLTVL.

The V gene is TRBV27, the J gene TRBJ2-2; 8 nucleotides match TRBD2. Germline assignment: CDR1 MNHEY and CDR2 SMNVEV (reference sequence). The CDR3 is made up of 15 amino acids. V lost 5 bases to trimming and J lost 5 bases; unmatched junction nucleotides: 7. CDR3 coding DNA: TGTGCCAGCAGTGCAGCGGGAGTTGAGACCGGGGAGCTGTTTTTT. This sequence encodes CASSAAGVETGELFF.

The chain joins TRBV10-3 to TRBJ2-2, with D tentatively TRBD2 (6 bases). V was clipped by 3 bases and J by 3 bases, with 8 bases between them. Germline V lookup: CDR1 ENHRY, CDR2 SYGVKD. The CDR3 consists of 14 residues. This CDR3 is CAISDGGDTGELFF. The CDR3 DNA reads as TGTGCCATCAGTGACGGGGGTGACACCGGGGAGCTGTTTTTT.